The 16 T cell receptor beta chains below were found in one sample sequenced in a study of shared clonotypes between healthy human individuals. Sequencing was performed with immunoSEQ multiplex PCR; in TCRdb, only in-frame clones are kept and a portion is missing. The table includes about 2 million clones, about 95% detected once. CD45RO-negative CD8 cells positively selected for CCR7 made up the naive population, which excluded terminally differentiated effector memory CD45RA+ cells. The specimen sequenced was naive CD8+ T cells sorted from blood. These TCRs come from a young man in good health.

V and J are TRBV19 and TRBJ1-1, with 7 bases fitting TRBD1. After removal of 9 bases from V and 1 base from J, the junction contained 8 bases not matched to a gene. The CDR3 contains 14 residues. Germline loops: CDR1 LNHDA, CDR2 SQIVND (reference sequence). CDR3 residues: CASPRGAPNTEAFF. In DNA form, the CDR3 reads TGTGCCAGCCCCAGGGGGGCTCCGAACACTGAAGCTTTCTTT.

The chain uses TRBV10-3 and TRBJ1-6, with D perhaps matching TRBD1 (5 bases). V was clipped by 8 bases and J by 5 bases, with 7 bases between them. The germline CDR1 and CDR2 sequences are ENHRY and SYGVKD. This CDR3 is 12 amino acids long. The CDR3 here is CAIGADNSPLHF. CDR3 coding DNA: TGTGCCATCGGGGCCGATAATTCACCCCTCCACTTT.

The chain has TRBV7-9 and TRBJ1-5; D unclear. Between the trimmed V and J ends, which lost 5 bases and 7 bases, there was a span of 15 bases. The CDR3 covers 14 residues. Germline assignment: CDR1 SEHNR and CDR2 FQNEAQ (reference sequence). The CDR3 sequence: CASSNSPEWQPQHF. DNA for the CDR3: TGTGCCAGCAGCAACAGCCCCGAGTGGCAGCCCCAGCATTTT.

Regarding this clone: This sample includes further DNA sequences coding for the same CDR3. The gene calls are TRBV9 and TRBJ2-1, with TRBD2 identical over 7 bases. J was trimmed by 8 bases and V by 0 bases; bases with no gene match: 5. Germline V gives CDR1 SGDLS, CDR2 YYNGEE. The CDR3 consists of 14 residues. CDR3 sequence (DNA): TGTGCCAGCAGCGTAGCGGGAGGATGGGATGAGCAGTTCTTC. Its translation: CASSVAGGWDEQFF.

In the case of this clone: The identical CDR3 is also encoded by other nucleotide sequences in the sample. This chain joins TRBV28 and TRBJ2-2, with a tentative D call TRBD1 (6 bases). This CDR3 has 13 amino acids. Trimming took off 3 bases at V and 6 bases at J, with 8 bases between the two ends. In germline, CDR1 is MDHEN, CDR2 SYDVKM. DNA of the CDR3: TGTGCCAGCAGTTTCGCAGGGGCCGGGGAGCTGTTTTTT. It is translated as CASSFAGAGELFF.

The chain recombines TRBV10-3 with TRBJ2-7; D not resolved. Germline loops: CDR1 ENHRY, CDR2 SYGVKD. This CDR3 is 13 amino acids long. V gave up 2 bases and J gave up 3 bases, with 8 bases separating them. CDR3 nucleotides: TGTGCCATCAGTGAGAGGGTTTACTACGAGCAGTACTTC. It is translated as CAISERVYYEQYF.

This CDR3 reads CASSPVGDTEAFF. The CDR3 nucleotides read TGTGCCAGCAGCCCGGTAGGGGACACTGAAGCTTTCTTT. This rearrangement joins TRBV5-4 to TRBJ1-1, with D tentatively TRBD1 (5 bases). The germline gives CDR1 SGHNT, CDR2 YYREEE (reference sequence). V gave up 4 bases and J gave up 3 bases, with 10 bases separating them. This CDR3 contains 13 residues.

The rearrangement joins TRBV5-1 to TRBJ1-5; D unclear. The CDR3 has 15 residues. Germline CDR1 is SGHRS and CDR2 is YFSETQ. V lost 6 bases and J 4 bases, leaving 17 bases between the germline ends. The CDR3, as DNA: TGCGCCAGCATTAAACCAGGTCGGGGAAATCAGCCCCAGCATTTT. Translation gives CASIKPGRGNQPQHF.

The chain combines TRBV7-9 with TRBJ2-2, with D possibly being TRBD2 (5 bases). This CDR3 has 13 amino acids. Trimming took 5 bases from V and 5 from J, leaving 9 bases between them. Germline V gene lookup returns CDR1 SEHNR and CDR2 FQNEAQ (reference sequence). In nucleotides, the CDR3 is TGTGCCAGCAGCACGACTATGACCGGGGAGCTGTTTTTT. Protein product: CASSTTMTGELFF.

To note about this clone: Other DNA variants within this sample encode the same CDR3. CDR3 sequence: CASSQEGGYEQYF. CDR3 sequence (DNA): TGTGCCAGCAGCCAAGAGGGGGGGTACGAGCAGTACTTC. This chain uses TRBV14 with TRBJ2-7, with TRBD2 identical over 7 bases. The V gene end was trimmed by 0 bases and the J gene end by 4 bases; junction bases not matched to a gene: 0. The CDR3 consists of 13 residues. CDR1 and CDR2 (germline): SGHDN, FVKESK. Filled out from reference TRBV14 and TRBJ2-7, the complete variable domain reads EAGVTQFPSHSVIEKGQTVTLRCDPISGHDNLYWYRRVMGKEIKFLLHFVKESKQDESGMPNNRFLAERTGGTYSTLKVQPAELEDSGVYFCASSQEGGYEQYFGPGTRLTVT.

This chain joins TRBV27 and TRBJ2-7; D gene ambiguous. This CDR3 is 13 amino acids long. CDR1 and CDR2 (germline): MNHEY, SMNVEV (reference sequence). Trimming took 7 bases from V and 0 from J, leaving 10 bases between them. The CDR3 here is CASTSLDSYEQYF. DNA for the CDR3: TGTGCCAGCACCTCCCTGGACTCCTACGAGCAGTACTTC.

This clone was seen once. The chain carries TRBV18 and TRBJ2-3; D remains ambiguous. The CDR3 is 13 amino acids. CDR1 and CDR2 (germline): KGHSH, LQKENI. Deletions cut 2 bases from V and 3 bases from J, with 6 bases between. CDR3 nucleotides: TGTGCCAGCTCACCAGGGCGGACAGATACGCAGTATTTT. It codes for CASSPGRTDTQYF.

This clone was picked up one time. CDR3 coding DNA: TGTGCCAGTAGTATCGATTTTCGGATCGGTAACTATGGCTACACCTTC. This sequence encodes CASSIDFRIGNYGYTF. The gene calls are TRBV19 and TRBJ1-2; D remains unclear. This CDR3 is built from 16 residues. V was pared by 3 bases and J by 1 base, with 15 bases between. Germline V gene lookup returns CDR1 LNHDA and CDR2 SQIVND (reference sequence).

The J gene is TRBJ1-5, the V gene TRBV5-1; the match to TRBD1 covers 7 bases. The germline V gene has CDR1 SGHRS and CDR2 YFSETQ. V was pared by 2 bases and J by 1 base, with 6 bases of the junction left unmatched. CDR3 length equals 16 residues. DNA for the CDR3: TGCGCCAGCAGCTTCACAGGGGCCCTAAGCAATCAGCCCCAGCATTTT. The encoded protein is CASSFTGALSNQPQHF.

This clone was picked up one time. Other DNA sequences from this sample encode an identical CDR3 as well. V gene TRBV27 combines with J gene TRBJ2-3, with D possibly called TRBD1 or TRBD2 (5 bases each). Germline V gives CDR1 MNHEY, CDR2 SMNVEV (reference sequence). V lost 7 bases to trimming and J lost 0 bases, with 11 bases between them. This CDR3 is built from 14 residues. CDR3 sequence reads: CASTLGGSTDTQYF. The CDR3 region has the DNA TGTGCCAGCACTCTTGGGGGTAGCACAGATACGCAGTATTTT.

The chain is built from TRBV7-8 and TRBJ2-1; D unresolved. The CDR3 spans 18 residues. V was shortened by 4 bases and J by 0 bases, with 19 bases between the two germline ends. Germline V gives CDR1 SGHVS, CDR2 FQNEAQ. This CDR3 is CASSYLLALFSSYNEQFF. DNA of the CDR3: TGTGCCAGCAGCTACCTTTTGGCACTATTCAGCTCCTACAATGAGCAGTTCTTC.